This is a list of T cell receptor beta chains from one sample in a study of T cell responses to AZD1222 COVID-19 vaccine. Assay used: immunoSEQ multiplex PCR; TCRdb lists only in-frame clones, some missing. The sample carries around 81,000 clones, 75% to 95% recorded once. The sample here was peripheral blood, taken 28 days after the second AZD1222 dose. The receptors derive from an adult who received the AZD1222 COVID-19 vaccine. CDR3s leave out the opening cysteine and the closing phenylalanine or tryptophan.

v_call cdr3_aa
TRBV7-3 ASSLTGTVQETQY
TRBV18 ASSQGHPQDYEQY
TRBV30 AWSRVGNSGNTIY
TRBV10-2 ASSGASGSLHEQF
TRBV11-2 ASSFASGRRSNTGELF
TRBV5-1 ASSLGLAGRNEQF
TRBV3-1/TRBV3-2 ASSSQGANSNYGYT
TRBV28 ASSLYRRGYEQF
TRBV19 ASSISTGKTSGNTIY
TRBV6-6 ASSYKPGGAVAF
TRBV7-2 ASSRGSSETQY
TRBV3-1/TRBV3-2 ASSQEVASGYTGELF
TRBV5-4 ASGEGTVNTEAF
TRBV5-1 ASSLGGTGSGNTIY
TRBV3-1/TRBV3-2 ASSLGYEGTEAF
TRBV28 AAGTGALNTEAF
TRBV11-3 ASSLAGQKNEQF
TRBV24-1 ATSVVGETQY
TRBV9 ASSDFRDYGYT
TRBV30 AWSVRTGVNNSPLH
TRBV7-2 ASSGKGGFVAYEQF
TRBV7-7 ASRPILGPYYEQY
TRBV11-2 ASSLVGGAGVNEQF
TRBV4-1 ASSQQKGRLTTNEKLF
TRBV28 ASGERRTSGIYEQY
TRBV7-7 ASSFDYSYNEQF
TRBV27 ASSFSGNNSPLH
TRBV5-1 ASSRNTGLAGGLYTQY
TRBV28 ASSQTSGHSYEQY
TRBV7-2 ASSLADGKVEQF
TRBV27 ASSLSWTGDTEAF
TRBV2 ASRPTVMYTGELF
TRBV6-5 ASSYSRRALGTEAF
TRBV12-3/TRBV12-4 ASSRGLAGTQY
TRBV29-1 SVERESTDTQY
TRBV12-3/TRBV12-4 ASTLIMSGELF